The 17 T cell receptor beta chains given below trace back to one sample, sequenced in a study of cytomegalovirus exposure and HLA in healthy donors. PCR was performed using 60 Vbeta and 13 Jbeta primers. Method: immunoSEQ multiplex PCR; TCRdb's copy keeps in-frame clones and lacks some. The listing contains just over 50,000 clones. The sequenced sample consisted of PBMCs. The receptor source for this set is a woman aged 60 to 75 in good health and CMV-seropositive.

The chain uses TRBV5-4 and TRBJ2-3, with 13 bases identical to TRBD2. Per germline, CDR1 SGHNT and CDR2 YYREEE (reference sequence). The J segment lost 0 bases and the V segment lost 0 bases, leaving 4 bases of the junction unmatched. This CDR3 has 18 residues. The CDR3 DNA reads as TGTGCCAGCAGCTTGGAGGGACTAGCGGGGTCTAGCACAGATACGCAGTATTTT. Translated, it gives CASSLEGLAGSSTDTQYF. Variable domain in full (rest from reference TRBV5-4 and TRBJ2-3): ETGVTQSPTHLIKTRGQQVTLRCSSQSGHNTVSWYQQALGQGPQFIFQYYREEENGRGNFPPRFSGLQFPNYSSELNVNALELDDSALYLCASSLEGLAGSSTDTQYFGPGTRLTVL.

The chain couples TRBV29-1 to TRBJ2-3; no definite D call. The length of the CDR3 is 12 residues. Germline values: CDR1 SQVTM, CDR2 ANQGSEA. The germline V and J ends were trimmed by 5 bases and 1 base, with 7 bases remaining between them. The chain's CDR3 is CSVSSGTDTQYF. The CDR3 DNA sequence: TGCAGCGTTTCTAGTGGCACAGATACGCAGTATTTT.

V gene TRBV7-9 combines with J gene TRBJ1-2; 10 positions match TRBD1. From germline, CDR1 is SEHNR and CDR2 FQNEAQ (reference sequence). The CDR3 has 15 residues. The V gene end was trimmed by 1 base and the J gene end by 4 bases; junction bases not matched to a gene: 3. The CDR3 DNA sequence: TGTGCCAGCAGCTTAGGGACAGGGGGATCCTATGGCTACACCTTC. This encodes CASSLGTGGSYGYTF.

The chain combines TRBV25-1 with TRBJ1-2; TRBD1 aligns across 7 bases. Germline V gene data show CDR1 as MGHDK and CDR2 as SYGVNS. The ends lost 3 bases at V and 4 bases at J; junction bases unmatched: 5. This CDR3 region has 14 residues. The CDR3 DNA reads TGTGCCAGCAGTGACCGGGACAGACGCTATGGCTACACCTTC. Translation: CASSDRDRRYGYTF.

The chain links TRBV19 to TRBJ2-1; D ambiguous. Germline V gene lookup returns CDR1 LNHDA and CDR2 SQIVND (reference sequence). This CDR3 has 13 amino acids. Trimming pared 10 bases from V and 6 bases from J, leaving 16 bases between. In nucleotides, the CDR3 is TGTGCCACCTCCGGAACCTCGGGCAATGAGCAGTTCTTC. It specifies CATSGTSGNEQFF.

In nucleotides, the CDR3 is TGCGCCAGCAGCGATATGTCAGGGGATGAGCAGTTCTTC. Translated, it gives CASSDMSGDEQFF. The V and J genes are TRBV5-1 and TRBJ2-1; D is possibly TRBD1 (6 bases). The CDR3 contains 13 residues. Deletions cut 4 bases from V and 8 bases from J, with 13 bases between. From germline, CDR1 is SGHRS and CDR2 YFSETQ.

The chain carries TRBV11-3 and TRBJ1-2; 9 bases are shared with TRBD1. The CDR3 has 16 amino acids. J was trimmed by 0 bases and V by 3 bases; bases with no gene match: 5. Germline V lookup: CDR1 SGHNT, CDR2 YENEEA. In nucleotides, the CDR3 is TGTGCCAGCAGCTTCGGGACAGGGACAGCTAACTATGGCTACACCTTC. The encoded protein is CASSFGTGTANYGYTF.

Remarks on this clone: The junction and the germline gene differ at one end; a read error may be behind it. The V and J genes are TRBV4-2 and TRBJ2-1; 8 bases are a match to TRBD2. Germline V CDR1 and CDR2: LGHNA, YNFKEQ. CDR3 size: 16 residues. Written as DNA, the CDR3 is TGTGCCAGCAGCCCTCCCAGCGGGGGCTCCGACAATGAGCAGTTCTTC. Its protein is CASSPPSGGSDNEQFF.

The chain joins TRBV5-1 to TRBJ2-1, with a tentative D call TRBD1 (5 bases). V lost 0 bases, J lost 6 bases, and 10 bases lay in between. The CDR3 has 14 amino acids. From germline, CDR1 is SGHRS and CDR2 YFSETQ. CDR3 DNA: TGCGCCAGCAGCTTGGAGGCAGGGCGCAATGAGCAGTTCTTC. It is translated as CASSLEAGRNEQFF.

The rearrangement links TRBV5-1 to TRBJ2-7; 9 nucleotides match TRBD1. Germline trimming cut 6 bases from V and 2 bases from J; bases unmatched to any gene: 3. Looked up from germline, CDR1 is SGHRS and CDR2 is YFSETQ. The CDR3 runs to 13 residues. CDR3 sequence reads: CASTWDRAYEQYF. The DNA of the CDR3 is TGCGCCAGCACCTGGGACAGGGCCTACGAGCAGTACTTC.

V gene TRBV5-1 combines with J gene TRBJ2-7, with 8 positions matching TRBD1. The CDR3 has 17 residues. Per the germline V gene, CDR1 is SGHRS and CDR2 is YFSETQ. With 7 bases clipped from V and 4 bases from J, the junction kept 19 bases outside the gene matches. The CDR3 nucleotides are TGCGCCAGCCATAACTCCCACCTGCGACAGGGGTTTTACGAGCAGTACTTC. Translation: CASHNSHLRQGFYEQYF. The whole variable domain, filled in from reference TRBV5-1 and TRBJ2-7, reads KAGVTQTPRYLIKTRGQQVTLSCSPISGHRSVSWYQQTPGQGLQFLFEYFSETQRNKGNFPGRFSGRQFSNSRSEMNVSTLELGDSALYLCASHNSHLRQGFYEQYFGPGTRLTVT.

The rearrangement links TRBV5-1 to TRBJ1-2; 10 bases agree with TRBD1. CDR3 length equals 15 residues. Germline assignment: CDR1 SGHRS and CDR2 YFSETQ. V was clipped by 3 bases and J by 2 bases; unmatched bases: 4. The CDR3 sequence: CASSYGQGGNYGYTF. The DNA of the CDR3 is TGCGCCAGCAGCTACGGACAGGGGGGGAACTATGGCTACACCTTC.

Frequency places this clone as large. This chain links TRBV28 with TRBJ1-4; the D gene is possibly TRBD1 (6 bases). The V and J ends lost 6 bases and 7 bases respectively, with 12 bases between them. Germline lookup yields CDR1 MDHEN and CDR2 SYDVKM. The CDR3 is made up of 13 amino acids. Written as DNA, the CDR3 is TGTGCCAGCAGCCCAAGGGGGGGTGAAAAACTGTTTTTT. This codes for CASSPRGGEKLFF. Using reference TRBV28 and TRBJ1-4 for the parts outside the CDR3, the full variable domain is DVKVTQSSRYLVKRTGEKVFLECVQDMDHENMFWYRQDPGLGLRLIYFSYDVKMKEKGDIPEGYSVSREKKERFSLILESASTNQTSMYLCASSPRGGEKLFFGSGTQLSVL.

This clone registers large (0.1 to 1%) by frequency. V usage is TRBV4-3 and J usage is TRBJ1-3; 8 bases map to TRBD1. Germline V CDR1 and CDR2: LGHNA, YSLEER. The ends lost 0 bases at V and 7 bases at J; junction bases unmatched: 2. The length of the CDR3 is 14 residues. The CDR3 loop is CASSQDQGANTIYF. The CDR3 bases are TGCGCCAGCAGCCAAGACCAGGGGGCGAACACCATATATTTT.

This sequence joins TRBV18 and TRBJ1-1, with D uncertain. Germline V CDR1 and CDR2: KGHSH, LQKENI. The CDR3 contains 14 residues. V lost 3 bases and J lost 0, with 8 bases in between. CDR3 amino acids: CASSPGGMNTEAFF. CDR3 DNA: TGTGCCAGCTCACCTGGCGGTATGAACACTGAAGCTTTCTTT.

The rearrangement links TRBV9 to TRBJ2-7; TRBD1 matches 9 bases. The germline CDR1 and CDR2 sequences are SGDLS and YYNGEE. The CDR3 is 13 residues long. J gave up 6 bases and V 0 bases, and 1 base lay outside the gene matches. The CDR3 region is CASSVGTGAEQYF. The CDR3 region has the DNA TGTGCCAGCAGCGTAGGGACAGGGGCCGAGCAGTACTTC.

The V and J genes are TRBV11-2 and TRBJ2-1; D is possibly TRBD2 (7 bases). CDR3 size: 13 residues. The V and J ends lost 5 bases and 12 bases respectively, with 17 bases between them. The germline gives CDR1 SGHAT, CDR2 FQNNGV. In DNA form, the CDR3 reads TGTGCCAGCAGCGGGGGGGGGCTAGGATGGCAGTTCTTC. Residues: CASSGGGLGWQFF. Looking up the rest from reference TRBV11-2 and TRBJ2-1 gives the full variable domain: EAGVAQSPRYKIIEKRQSVAFWCNPISGHATLYWYQQILGQGPKLLIQFQNNGVVDDSQLPKDRFSAERLKGVDSTLKIQPAKLEDSAVYLCASSGGGLGWQFFGPGTRLTVL.